These T cell receptor beta chains were read from a single sample in a study of cytotoxic CD8 clonotypes in ibrutinib-treated CLL. The protocol was immunoSEQ multiplex PCR, while the TCRdb copy is restricted to in-frame clones and leaves out a portion. The sample lists about 300,000 clones; roughly three quarters were seen once. The sample consisted of PBMCs, taken at disease progression, from a patient treated with ibrutinib. The receptor set was obtained from a human donor with chronic lymphocytic leukemia. Both conserved end residues are part of each CDR3.

TRBJ2-1 | TRBV18 | 15 | CASSPSSGSYNEQFF
TRBJ2-7 | TRBV5-4 | 15 | CASIGLAGDSYEQYF
TRBJ1-4 | TRBV6-1 | 11 | CASSDLLALFF
TRBJ2-7 | TRBV6-5 | 14 | CASSYSRVTYEQYF
TRBJ2-2 | TRBV13 | 16 | CASSLRGPTNTGELFF
TRBJ1-2 | TRBV6-5 | 14 | CASSYSNGGRGYTF
TRBJ1-6 | TRBV15 | 16 | CATSRDRGGGHSPLHF
TRBJ2-2 | TRBV10-3 | 14 | CAIFDPTVTGELFF
TRBJ2-1 | TRBV5-1 | 15 | CASSLVGDSYNEQFF
TRBJ2-3 | TRBV4-1 | 15 | CASSQEDISTDTQYF
TRBJ2-3 | TRBV15 | 17 | CATSRDRPGLSTDTQYF
TRBJ2-3 | TRBV4-1 | 18 | CASSQEALLAGDTDTQYF
TRBJ1-4 | TRBV5-4 | 15 | CASSLSGGFNEKLFF
TRBJ1-2 | TRBV19 | 14 | CASSQQGADYGYTF
TRBJ2-3 | TRBV7-6 | 17 | CASSLVSGLAGSDTQYF
TRBJ2-7 | TRBV7-9 | 14 | CASSQIPSSPEQYF
TRBJ2-1 | TRBV29-1 | 15 | CSTTRPGTPYNEQFF
TRBJ2-2 | TRBV9 | 18 | CASSSRFTGVANTGELFF
TRBJ2-5 | TRBV5-4 | 15 | CASSLVLAGGETQYF
TRBJ2-2 | TRBV7-3 | 14 | CASSRRANTGELFF
TRBJ2-2 | TRBV19 | 15 | CASSVGHISAGELFF
TRBJ2-7 | TRBV14 | 14 | CASAQGLAFYEQYF
TRBJ1-2 | TRBV27 | 13 | CASRSTGDYGYTF
TRBJ1-2 | TRBV6-1 | 12 | CASTDRGYGYTF
TRBJ2-7 | TRBV7-2 | 15 | CASSHRDSSAYEQYF
TRBJ1-2 | TRBV4-1 | 14 | CASSITGIDYGYTF
TRBJ1-1 | TRBV5-1 | 14 | CASSLNGGNTEAFF
TRBJ2-3 | TRBV4-3 | 15 | CASSQDWAHTDTQYF
TRBJ1-2 | TRBV20-1 | 10 | CSALIYGYTF
TRBJ2-7 | TRBV4-1 | 13 | CASSQDRGYIQYF
TRBJ1-1 | TRBV18 | 11 | CASSLGAEAFF
TRBJ2-1 | TRBV28 | 15 | CASSLWGRAYNEQFF
TRBJ1-6 | TRBV9 | 13 | CASSVRPNSPLHF
TRBJ2-1 | TRBV7-6 | 14 | CASSLVTGANEQFF
TRBJ2-2 | TRBV21-1 | 12 | CASRGDGGELFF
TRBJ2-1 | TRBV25-1 | 15 | CASSEPDRGGNEQFF
TRBJ2-3 | TRBV6-5 | 14 | CASSYSVATDTQYF
TRBJ2-7 | TRBV5-1 | 16 | CASFPDTGGGRHEQYF
TRBJ2-1 | TRBV6-1 | 14 | CASSDRGRYNEQFF
TRBJ2-7 | TRBV7-6 | 14 | CASSSRGGDYEQYF
TRBJ2-1 | TRBV18 | 16 | CASSPQAGEDYNEQFF
TRBJ1-1 | TRBV6-1 | 15 | CASKADRGRNTEAFF
TRBJ1-1 | TRBV29-1 | 15 | CSVDPGQELNTEAFF
TRBJ2-1 | TRBV7-7 | 17 | CASRSGTPPEEYNEQFF
TRBJ2-7 | TRBV2 | 14 | CASSPSLVPYEQYF
TRBJ1-2 | TRBV19 | 12 | CASKYRGRGYTF